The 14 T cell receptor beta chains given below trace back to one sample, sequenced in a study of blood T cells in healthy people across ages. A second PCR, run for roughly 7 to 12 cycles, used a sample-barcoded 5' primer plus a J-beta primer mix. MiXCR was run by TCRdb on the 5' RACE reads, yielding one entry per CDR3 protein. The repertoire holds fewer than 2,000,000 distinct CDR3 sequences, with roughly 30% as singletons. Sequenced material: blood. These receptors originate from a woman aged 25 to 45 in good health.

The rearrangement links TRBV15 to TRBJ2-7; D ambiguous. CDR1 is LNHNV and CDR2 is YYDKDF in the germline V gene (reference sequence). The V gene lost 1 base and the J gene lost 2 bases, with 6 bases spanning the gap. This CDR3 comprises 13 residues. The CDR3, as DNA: TGTGCCACCAGCAGAGGCGAACCCTACGAGCAGTACTTC. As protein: CATSRGEPYEQYF. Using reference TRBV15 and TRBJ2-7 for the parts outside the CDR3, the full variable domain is DAMVIQNPRYQVTQFGKPVTLSCSQTLNHNVMYWYQQKSSQAPKLLFHYYDKDFNNEADTPDNFQSRRPNTSFCFLDIRSPGLGDTAMYLCATSRGEPYEQYFGPGTRLTVT.

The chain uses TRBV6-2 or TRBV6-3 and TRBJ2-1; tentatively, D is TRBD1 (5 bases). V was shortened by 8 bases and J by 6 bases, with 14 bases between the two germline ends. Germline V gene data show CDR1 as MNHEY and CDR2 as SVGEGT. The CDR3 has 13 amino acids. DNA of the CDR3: TGTGCCAGCCATCAGGGATTACCCAATGAGCAGTTCTTC. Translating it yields CASHQGLPNEQFF.

In DNA, the CDR3 is TGTGCCAGCAGTCACTTAGTTGGGAATGAGCAGTTCTTC. It codes for CASSHLVGNEQFF. This chain joins TRBV21-1 and TRBJ2-1. TRBV21-1 is a pseudogene locus. This CDR3 contains 13 residues.

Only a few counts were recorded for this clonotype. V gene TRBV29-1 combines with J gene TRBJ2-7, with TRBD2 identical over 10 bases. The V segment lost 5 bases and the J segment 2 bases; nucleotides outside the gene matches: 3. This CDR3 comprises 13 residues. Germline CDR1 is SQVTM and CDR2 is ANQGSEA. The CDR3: CSVLSGRTYEQYF. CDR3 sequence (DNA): TGCAGCGTTCTTAGCGGGAGGACCTACGAGCAGTACTTC.

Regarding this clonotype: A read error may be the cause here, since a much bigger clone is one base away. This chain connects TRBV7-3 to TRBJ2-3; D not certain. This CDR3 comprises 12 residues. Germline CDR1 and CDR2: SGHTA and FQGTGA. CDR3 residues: CANSVGRDTQYF. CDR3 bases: TGTGCCAACAGCGTAGGGCGGGATACGCAGTATTTT. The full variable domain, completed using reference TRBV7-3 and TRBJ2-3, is GAGVSQTPSNKVTEKGKYVELRCDPISGHTALYWYRQSLGQGPEFLIYFQGTGAADDSGLPNDRFFAVRPEGSVSTLKIQRTERGDSAVYLCANSVGRDTQYFGPGTRLTVL.

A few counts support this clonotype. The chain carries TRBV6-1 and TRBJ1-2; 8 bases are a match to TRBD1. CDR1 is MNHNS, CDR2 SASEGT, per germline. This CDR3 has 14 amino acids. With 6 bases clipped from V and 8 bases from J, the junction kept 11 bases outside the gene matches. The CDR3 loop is CASRINQGAPGYTF. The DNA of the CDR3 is TGTGCCAGCAGGATAAACCAGGGGGCGCCGGGCTACACCTTC.

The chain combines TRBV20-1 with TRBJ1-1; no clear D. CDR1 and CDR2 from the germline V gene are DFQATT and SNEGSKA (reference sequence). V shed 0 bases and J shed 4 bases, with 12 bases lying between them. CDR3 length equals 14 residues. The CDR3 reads CSAREDQATTEAFF. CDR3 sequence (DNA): TGCAGTGCTAGAGAGGATCAGGCTACCACTGAAGCTTTCTTT.

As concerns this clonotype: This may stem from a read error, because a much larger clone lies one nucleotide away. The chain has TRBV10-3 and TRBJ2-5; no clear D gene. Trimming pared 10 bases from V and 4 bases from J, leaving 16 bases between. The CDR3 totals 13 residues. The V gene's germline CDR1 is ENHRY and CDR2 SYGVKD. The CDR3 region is CATEAGLRETQYF. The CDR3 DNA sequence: TGTGCCACCGAAGCAGGCCTCCGAGAGACCCAGTACTTC.

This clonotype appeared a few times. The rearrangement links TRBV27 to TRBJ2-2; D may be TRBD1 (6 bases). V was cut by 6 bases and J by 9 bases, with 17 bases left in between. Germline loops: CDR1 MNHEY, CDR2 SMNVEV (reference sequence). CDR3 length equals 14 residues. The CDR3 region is CASSQNRDIRELFF. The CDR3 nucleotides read TGTGCCAGCAGCCAAAACAGGGACATCAGGGAGCTGTTTTTT.

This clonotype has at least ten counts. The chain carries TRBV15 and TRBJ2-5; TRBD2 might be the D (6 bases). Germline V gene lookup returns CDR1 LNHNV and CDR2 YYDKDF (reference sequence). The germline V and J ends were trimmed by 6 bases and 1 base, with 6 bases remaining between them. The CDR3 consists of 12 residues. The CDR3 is CATRTSQETQYF. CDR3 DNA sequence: TGTGCCACCAGGACTAGCCAAGAGACCCAGTACTTC.

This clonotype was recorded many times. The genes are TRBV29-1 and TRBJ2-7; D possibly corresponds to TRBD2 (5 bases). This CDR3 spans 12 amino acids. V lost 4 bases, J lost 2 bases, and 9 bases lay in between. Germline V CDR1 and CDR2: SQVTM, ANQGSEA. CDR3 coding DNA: TGCAGCGTTGGCCGGGATCCCTACGAGCAGTACTTC. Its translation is CSVGRDPYEQYF.

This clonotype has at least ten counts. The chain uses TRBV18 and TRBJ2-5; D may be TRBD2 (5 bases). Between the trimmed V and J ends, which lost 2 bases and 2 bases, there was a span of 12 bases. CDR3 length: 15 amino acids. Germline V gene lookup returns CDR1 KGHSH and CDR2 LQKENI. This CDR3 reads CASSPSDGVQETQYF. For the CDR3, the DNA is TGTGCCAGCTCACCATCTGACGGGGTTCAAGAGACCCAGTACTTC.

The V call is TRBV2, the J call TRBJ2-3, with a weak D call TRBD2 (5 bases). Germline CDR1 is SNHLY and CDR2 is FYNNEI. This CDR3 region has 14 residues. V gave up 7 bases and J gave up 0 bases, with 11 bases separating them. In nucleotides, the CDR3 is TGTGCCAGCAAGAGGGAATATAGCACAGATACGCAGTATTTT. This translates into CASKREYSTDTQYF. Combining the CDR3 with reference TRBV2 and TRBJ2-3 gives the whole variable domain EPEVTQTPSHQVTQMGQEVILRCVPISNHLYFYWYRQILGQKVEFLVSFYNNEISEKSEIFDDQFSVERPDGSNFTLKIRSTKLEDSAMYFCASKREYSTDTQYFGPGTRLTVL.

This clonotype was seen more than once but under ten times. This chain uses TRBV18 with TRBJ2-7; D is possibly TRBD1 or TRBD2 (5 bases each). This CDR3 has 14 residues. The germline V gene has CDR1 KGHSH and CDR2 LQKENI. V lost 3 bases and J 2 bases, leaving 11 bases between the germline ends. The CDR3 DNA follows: TGTGCCAGCTCACCGGGACGGAACCCCTACGAGCAGTACTTC. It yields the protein CASSPGRNPYEQYF.